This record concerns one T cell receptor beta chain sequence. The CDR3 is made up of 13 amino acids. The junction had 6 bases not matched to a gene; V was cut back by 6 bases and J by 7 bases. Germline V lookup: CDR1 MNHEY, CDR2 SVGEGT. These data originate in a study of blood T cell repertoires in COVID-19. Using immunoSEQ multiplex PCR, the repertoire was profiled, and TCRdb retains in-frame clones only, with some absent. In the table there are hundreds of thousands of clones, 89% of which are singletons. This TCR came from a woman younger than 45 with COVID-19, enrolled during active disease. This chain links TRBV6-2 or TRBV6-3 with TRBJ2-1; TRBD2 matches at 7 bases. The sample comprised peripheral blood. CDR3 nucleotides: TGTGCCAGCAGCGGGACTACCTTAAATGAGCAGTTCTTC. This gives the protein CASSGTTLNEQFF.